This T cell receptor (beta chain) stems from a study of T cell responses to AZD1222 COVID-19 vaccine. Germline V gene sequence: CDR1 LGHDT, CDR2 YNNKEL (reference sequence). The CDR3 contains 13 residues. Trimming stripped 4 bases from V and 4 bases from J, with 9 bases between. The protocol was immunoSEQ multiplex PCR, while the TCRdb copy is restricted to in-frame clones and leaves out a portion. Among some 130,000 clones listed, 88% were seen once. This clone has a single count. The target antigen is unknown. Study-wide results and caveats: Nearly half of spike-specific TCRs reportedly target unmutated variant regions. Repertoire sampling happened only post peak T cell response.

The sequenced sample was peripheral blood, obtained on day 0 of MenACWY control vaccination. The TCR comes from an adult in good health. The chain employs TRBV3-1 (or the pseudogene TRBV3-2) and TRBJ2-3; D may be TRBD1 (7 bases). The CDR3 protein is CASSRRGPDTQYF. The DNA of the CDR3 is TGTGCCAGCAGCCGGAGGGGGCCAGATACGCAGTATTTT.